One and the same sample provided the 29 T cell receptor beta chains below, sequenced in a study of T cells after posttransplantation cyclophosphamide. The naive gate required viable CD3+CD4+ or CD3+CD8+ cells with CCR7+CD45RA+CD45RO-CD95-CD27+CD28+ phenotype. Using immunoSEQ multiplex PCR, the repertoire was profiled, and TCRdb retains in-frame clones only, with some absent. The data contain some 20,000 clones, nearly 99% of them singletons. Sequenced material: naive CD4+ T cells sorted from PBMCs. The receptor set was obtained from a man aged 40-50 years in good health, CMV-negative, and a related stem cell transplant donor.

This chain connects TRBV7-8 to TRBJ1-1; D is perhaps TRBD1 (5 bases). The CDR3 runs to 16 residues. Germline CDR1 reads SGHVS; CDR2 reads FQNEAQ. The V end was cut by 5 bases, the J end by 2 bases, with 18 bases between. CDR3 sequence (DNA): TGTGCCAGCAGCCCCGCAAGGGCAGGGCGTAACACTGAAGCTTTCTTT. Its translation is CASSPARAGRNTEAFF.

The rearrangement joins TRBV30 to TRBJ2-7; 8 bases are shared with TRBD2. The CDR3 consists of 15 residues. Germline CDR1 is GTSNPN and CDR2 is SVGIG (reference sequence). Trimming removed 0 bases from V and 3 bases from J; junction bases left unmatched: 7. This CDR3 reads CAWSVGAAGDYEQYF. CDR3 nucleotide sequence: TGTGCCTGGAGTGTAGGCGCAGCGGGAGACTACGAGCAGTACTTC.

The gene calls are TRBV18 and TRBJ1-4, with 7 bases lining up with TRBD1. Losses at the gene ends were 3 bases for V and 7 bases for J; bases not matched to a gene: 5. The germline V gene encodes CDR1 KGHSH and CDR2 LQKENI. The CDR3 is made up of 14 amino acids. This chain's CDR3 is CASSPDRSGEKLFF. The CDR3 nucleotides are TGTGCCAGCTCACCGGACAGGTCTGGTGAAAAACTGTTTTTT. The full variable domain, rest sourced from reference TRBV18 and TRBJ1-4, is NAGVMQNPRHLVRRRGQEARLRCSPMKGHSHVYWYRQLPEEGLKFMVYLQKENIIDESGMPKERFSAEFPKEGPSILRIQQVVRGDSAAYFCASSPDRSGEKLFFGSGTQLSVL.

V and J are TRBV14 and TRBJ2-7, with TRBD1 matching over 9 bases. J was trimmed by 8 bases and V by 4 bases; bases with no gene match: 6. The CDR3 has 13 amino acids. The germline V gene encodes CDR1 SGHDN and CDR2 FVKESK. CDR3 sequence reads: CASSPTGGKKQYF. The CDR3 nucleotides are TGTGCCAGCAGCCCGACAGGGGGTAAAAAGCAGTACTTC.

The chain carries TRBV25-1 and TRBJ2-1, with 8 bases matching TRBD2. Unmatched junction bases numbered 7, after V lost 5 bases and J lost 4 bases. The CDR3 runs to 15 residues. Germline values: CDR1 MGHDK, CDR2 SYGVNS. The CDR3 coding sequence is TGTGCCAGCAGTCCTCTCGGGAGGGGGTACAATGAGCAGTTCTTC. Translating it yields CASSPLGRGYNEQFF.

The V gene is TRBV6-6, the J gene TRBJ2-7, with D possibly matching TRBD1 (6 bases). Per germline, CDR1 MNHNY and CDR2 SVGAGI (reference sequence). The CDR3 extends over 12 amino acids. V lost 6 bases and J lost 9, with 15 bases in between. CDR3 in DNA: TGTGCCAGCAGCCCCGGACAGAACGGGCAGTACTTC. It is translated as CASSPGQNGQYF.

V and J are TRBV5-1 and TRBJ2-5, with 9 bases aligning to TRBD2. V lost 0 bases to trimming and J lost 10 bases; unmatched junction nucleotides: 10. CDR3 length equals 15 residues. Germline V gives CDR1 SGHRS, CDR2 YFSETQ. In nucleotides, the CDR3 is TGCGCCAGCAGCTTGGGGGGACTAGCATCGATCGGCCAGTACTTC. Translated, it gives CASSLGGLASIGQYF.

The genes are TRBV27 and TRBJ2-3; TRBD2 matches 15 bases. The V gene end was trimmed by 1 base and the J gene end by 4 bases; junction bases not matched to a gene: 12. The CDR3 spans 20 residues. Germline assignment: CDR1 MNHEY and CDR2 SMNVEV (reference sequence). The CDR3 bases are TGTGCCAGCAGTTTATTTGGGGGACTAGCGGGAGGATTGGGTGCAGATACGCAGTATTTT. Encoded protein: CASSLFGGLAGGLGADTQYF.

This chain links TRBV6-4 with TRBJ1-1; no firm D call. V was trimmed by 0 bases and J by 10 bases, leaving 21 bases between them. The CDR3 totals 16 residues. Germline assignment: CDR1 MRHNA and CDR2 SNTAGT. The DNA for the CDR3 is TGTGCCAGCAGTGACTCGAGGTATATTCTAGCCCCCACAGCTTTCTTT. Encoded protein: CASSDSRYILAPTAFF.

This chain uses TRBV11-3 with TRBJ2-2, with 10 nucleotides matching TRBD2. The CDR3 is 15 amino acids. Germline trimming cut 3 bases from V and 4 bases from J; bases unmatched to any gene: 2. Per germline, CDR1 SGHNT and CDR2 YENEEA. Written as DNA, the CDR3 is TGTGCCAGCAGCTTGGGACTAGCGATCACCGGGGAGCTGTTTTTT. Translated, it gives CASSLGLAITGELFF.

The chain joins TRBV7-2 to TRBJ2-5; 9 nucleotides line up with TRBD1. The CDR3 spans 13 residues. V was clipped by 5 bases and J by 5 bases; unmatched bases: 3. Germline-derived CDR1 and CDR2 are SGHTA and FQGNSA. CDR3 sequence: CASSHRGPETQYF. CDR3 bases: TGTGCCAGCAGCCACAGGGGGCCCGAGACCCAGTACTTC.

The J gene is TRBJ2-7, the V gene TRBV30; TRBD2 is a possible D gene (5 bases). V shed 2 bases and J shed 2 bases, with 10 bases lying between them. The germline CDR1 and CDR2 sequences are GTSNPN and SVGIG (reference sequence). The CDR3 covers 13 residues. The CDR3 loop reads CAWSLGATYEQYF. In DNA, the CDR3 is TGTGCCTGGAGTCTGGGAGCCACCTACGAGCAGTACTTC. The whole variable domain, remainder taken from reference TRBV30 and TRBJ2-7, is SQTIHQWPATLVQPVGSPLSLECTVEGTSNPNLYWYRQAAGRGLQLLFYSVGIGQISSEVPQNLSASRPQDRQFILSSKKLLLSDSGFYLCAWSLGATYEQYFGPGTRLTVT.

CDR3 sequence (DNA): TGTGCCAGCAGTTTTGGCGGGATAGACAATGAGCAGTTCTTC. Protein: CASSFGGIDNEQFF. This chain uses TRBV27 with TRBJ2-1; D possibly corresponds to TRBD2 (6 bases). The germline V gene has CDR1 MNHEY and CDR2 SMNVEV (reference sequence). The CDR3 has 14 residues. The ends were cut back, 3 bases at V and 5 bases at J, with 11 bases in the middle.

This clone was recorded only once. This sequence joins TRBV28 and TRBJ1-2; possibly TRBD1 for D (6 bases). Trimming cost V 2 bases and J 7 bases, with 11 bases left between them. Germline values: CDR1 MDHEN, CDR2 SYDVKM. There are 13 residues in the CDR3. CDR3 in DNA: TGTGCCAGCAGTTTACGGGGGGCCTTTGGCTACACCTTC. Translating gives CASSLRGAFGYTF.

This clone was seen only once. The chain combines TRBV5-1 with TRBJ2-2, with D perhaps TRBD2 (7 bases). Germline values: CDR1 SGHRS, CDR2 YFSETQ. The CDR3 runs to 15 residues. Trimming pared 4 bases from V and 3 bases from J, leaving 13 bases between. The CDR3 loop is CASSRRGADTGELFF. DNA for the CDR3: TGCGCCAGCAGCCGTCGGGGGGCCGACACCGGGGAGCTGTTTTTT.

The chain's CDR3 is CASSPQGETQYF. The CDR3 region has the DNA TGTGCCAGCAGCCCTCAGGGAGAGACCCAGTACTTC. The chain employs TRBV7-7 and TRBJ2-5, with D possibly matching TRBD1 (5 bases). The CDR3 runs 12 residues. Germline V gene sequence: CDR1 SSHAT, CDR2 FNYEAQ (reference sequence). The V end lost 5 bases, the J end lost 4 bases, and 8 bases lay between the germline ends. The full variable domain, completed using reference TRBV7-7 and TRBJ2-5, is GAGVSQSPRYKVTKRGQDVTLRCDPISSHATLYWYQQALGQGPEFLTYFNYEAQPDKSGLPSDRFSAERPEGSISTLTIQRTEQRDSAMYRCASSPQGETQYFGPGTRLLVL.

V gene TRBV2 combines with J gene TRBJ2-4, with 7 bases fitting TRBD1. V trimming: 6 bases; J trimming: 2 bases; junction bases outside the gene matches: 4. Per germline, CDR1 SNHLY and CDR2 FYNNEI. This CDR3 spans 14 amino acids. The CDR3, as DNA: TGTGCCAGCAGGCAGGGGGTAACCAAAAACATTCAGTACTTC. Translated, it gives CASRQGVTKNIQYF.

This chain's CDR3 is CASSPTPGTGELFF. The CDR3 DNA follows: TGTGCCAGCAGCCCAACCCCAGGAACCGGGGAGCTGTTTTTT. The chain carries TRBV7-8 and TRBJ2-2; D remains unclear. V shed 5 bases and J shed 5 bases, with 12 bases lying between them. CDR1 is SGHVS, CDR2 FQNEAQ, per germline. This CDR3 is built from 14 residues.

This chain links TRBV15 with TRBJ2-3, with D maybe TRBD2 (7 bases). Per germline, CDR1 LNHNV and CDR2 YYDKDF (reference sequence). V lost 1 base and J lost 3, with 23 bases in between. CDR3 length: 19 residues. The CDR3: CATSRGVGGGPKRTDTQYF. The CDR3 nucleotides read TGTGCCACCAGCAGAGGGGTAGGGGGAGGGCCAAAGAGGACAGATACGCAGTATTTT. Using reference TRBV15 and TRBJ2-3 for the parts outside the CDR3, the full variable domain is DAMVIQNPRYQVTQFGKPVTLSCSQTLNHNVMYWYQQKSSQAPKLLFHYYDKDFNNEADTPDNFQSRRPNTSFCFLDIRSPGLGDTAMYLCATSRGVGGGPKRTDTQYFGPGTRLTVL.

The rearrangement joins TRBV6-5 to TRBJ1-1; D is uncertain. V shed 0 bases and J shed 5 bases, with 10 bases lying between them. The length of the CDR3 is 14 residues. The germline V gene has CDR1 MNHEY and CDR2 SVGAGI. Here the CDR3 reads CASSYSSRGTEAFF. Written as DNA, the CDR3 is TGTGCCAGCAGTTACTCGAGTCGGGGAACTGAAGCTTTCTTT.

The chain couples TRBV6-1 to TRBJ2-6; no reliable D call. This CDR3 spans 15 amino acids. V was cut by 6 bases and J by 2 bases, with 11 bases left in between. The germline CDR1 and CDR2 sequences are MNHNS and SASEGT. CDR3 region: CASRSHTTGANVLTF. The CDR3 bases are TGTGCCAGCAGGTCCCACACTACTGGGGCCAACGTCCTGACTTTC.

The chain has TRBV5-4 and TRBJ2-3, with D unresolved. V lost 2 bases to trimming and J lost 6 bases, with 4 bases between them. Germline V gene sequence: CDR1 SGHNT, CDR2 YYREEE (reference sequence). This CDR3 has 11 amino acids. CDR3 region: CASSFRDTQYF. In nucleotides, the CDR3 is TGTGCCAGCAGCTTCAGGGATACGCAGTATTTT.

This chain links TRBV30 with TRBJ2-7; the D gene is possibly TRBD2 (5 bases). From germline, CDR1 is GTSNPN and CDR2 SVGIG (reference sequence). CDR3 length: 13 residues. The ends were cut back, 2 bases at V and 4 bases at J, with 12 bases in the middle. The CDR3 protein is CAWSPNPGYEQYF. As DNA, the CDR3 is TGTGCCTGGAGTCCAAATCCGGGATACGAGCAGTACTTC.

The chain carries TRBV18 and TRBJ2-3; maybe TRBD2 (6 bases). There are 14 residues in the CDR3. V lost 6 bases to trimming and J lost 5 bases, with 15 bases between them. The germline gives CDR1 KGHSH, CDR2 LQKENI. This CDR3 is CASSGRTGGDTQYF. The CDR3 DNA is TGTGCCAGCTCGGGCCGAACCGGGGGAGATACGCAGTATTTT. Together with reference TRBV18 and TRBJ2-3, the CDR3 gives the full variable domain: NAGVMQNPRHLVRRRGQEARLRCSPMKGHSHVYWYRQLPEEGLKFMVYLQKENIIDESGMPKERFSAEFPKEGPSILRIQQVVRGDSAAYFCASSGRTGGDTQYFGPGTRLTVL.

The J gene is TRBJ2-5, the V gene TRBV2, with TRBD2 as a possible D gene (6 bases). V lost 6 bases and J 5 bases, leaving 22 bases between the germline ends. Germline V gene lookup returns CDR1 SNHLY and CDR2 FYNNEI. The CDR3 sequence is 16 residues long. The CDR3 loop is CASRIRRSGDGETQYF. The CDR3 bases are TGTGCCAGCAGGATACGCAGGTCGGGGGATGGGGAGACCCAGTACTTC.

CDR3 DNA: TGTGCCAGCAGTTACTCGGGGGGATCAGGTGATACGCAGTATTTT. Its translation: CASSYSGGSGDTQYF. V and J are TRBV6-5 and TRBJ2-3; TRBD2 is a possible D gene (6 bases). This CDR3 is built from 15 residues. CDR1 is MNHEY and CDR2 is SVGAGI in the germline V gene. Between the trimmed V and J ends, which lost 0 bases and 6 bases, there was a span of 13 bases.

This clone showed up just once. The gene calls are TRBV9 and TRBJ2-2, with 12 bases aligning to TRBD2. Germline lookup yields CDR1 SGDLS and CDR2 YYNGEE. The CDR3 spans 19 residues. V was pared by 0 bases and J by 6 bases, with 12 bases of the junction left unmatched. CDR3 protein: CASSVVASGRAGLAGELFF. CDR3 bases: TGTGCCAGCAGCGTAGTGGCTAGCGGGAGGGCGGGCCTCGCCGGGGAGCTGTTTTTT. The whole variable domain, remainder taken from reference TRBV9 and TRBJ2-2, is DSGVTQTPKHLITATGQRVTLRCSPRSGDLSVYWYQQSLDQGLQFLIQYYNGEERAKGNILERFSAQQFPDLHSELNLSSLELGDSALYFCASSVVASGRAGLAGELFFGEGSRLTVL.

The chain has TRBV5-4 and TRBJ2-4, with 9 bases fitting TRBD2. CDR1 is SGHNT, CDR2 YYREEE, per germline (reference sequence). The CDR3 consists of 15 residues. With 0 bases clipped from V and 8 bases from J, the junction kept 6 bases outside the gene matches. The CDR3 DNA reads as TGTGCCAGCAGCTTGGAACTAGCGGGTAAAGACATTCAGTACTTC. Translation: CASSLELAGKDIQYF.

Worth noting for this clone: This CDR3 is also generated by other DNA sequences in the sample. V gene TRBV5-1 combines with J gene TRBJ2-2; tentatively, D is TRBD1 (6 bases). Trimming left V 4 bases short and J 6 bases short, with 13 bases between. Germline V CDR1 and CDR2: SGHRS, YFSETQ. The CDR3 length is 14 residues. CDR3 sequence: CASSREGGPGELFF. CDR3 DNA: TGCGCCAGCAGCCGCGAAGGGGGTCCCGGGGAGCTGTTTTTT.